The present entry profiles one T cell receptor beta chain with its context. The data were obtained in a study of shared clonotypes between healthy human individuals. Deep level was the assay's run setting. Measured with immunoSEQ multiplex PCR; TCRdb has only the in-frame clones, and not every one. The sample includes about 2.1 million clones, 93% of them seen just once. Naive-designated CD8 cells lacked CD45RO, were positively enriched for CCR7, and omitted terminally differentiated effector memory CD45RA+ cells. J was trimmed by 4 bases and V by 0 bases; bases with no gene match: 10. From germline, CDR1 is SGHVS and CDR2 FQNEAQ. This CDR3 has 17 amino acids.

V is TRBV7-8 and J is TRBJ2-5, with 8 bases lining up with TRBD2. Specimen: naive CD8+ T cells from PBMCs. The source is a young man in good health. Some clones in this sample may be carry-over from other donors' samples. The CDR3 spells CASSLASGRVVPETQYF. The CDR3 DNA reads as TGTGCCAGCAGCTTAGCATCCGGGAGGGTGGTCCCAGAGACCCAGTACTTC. Complete variable domain (other parts from reference TRBV7-8 and TRBJ2-5): GAGVSQSPRYKVAKRGQDVALRCDPISGHVSLFWYQQALGQGPEFLTYFQNEAQLDKSGLPSDRFFAERPEGSVSTLKIQRTQQEDSAVYLCASSLASGRVVPETQYFGPGTRLLVL.